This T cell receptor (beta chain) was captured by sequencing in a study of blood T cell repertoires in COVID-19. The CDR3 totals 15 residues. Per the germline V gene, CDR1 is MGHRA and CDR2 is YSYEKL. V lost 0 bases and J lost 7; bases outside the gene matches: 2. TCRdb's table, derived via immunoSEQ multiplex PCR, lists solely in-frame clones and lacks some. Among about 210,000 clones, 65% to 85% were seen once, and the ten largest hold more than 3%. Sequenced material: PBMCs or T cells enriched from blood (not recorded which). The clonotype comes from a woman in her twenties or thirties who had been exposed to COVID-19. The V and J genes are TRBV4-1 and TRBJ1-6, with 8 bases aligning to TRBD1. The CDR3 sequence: CASSQDQGANSPLHF. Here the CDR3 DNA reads TGCGCCAGCAGCCAAGATCAGGGGGCGAATTCACCCCTCCACTTT.